The present TCR beta chain was sequenced within a study of blood T cell repertoires in COVID-19. Study in general: COVID-19 samples from acute and convalescent phases originated in the United States, Italy and Spain. In each case, the material was cDNA or gDNA derived from T cells, B-cell-depleted T cells, or PBMCs.

Measured with immunoSEQ multiplex PCR; TCRdb has only the in-frame clones, and not every one. The sample has 95,000 to 100,000 clones; about 84% are singletons. The V gene end was trimmed by 4 bases and the J gene end by 4 bases; junction bases not matched to a gene: 9. The length of the CDR3 is 15 residues. Germline-derived CDR1 and CDR2 are SGHRS and YFSETQ. Specimen: peripheral blood. J is TRBJ2-3 and V is TRBV5-1, with TRBD1 identical over 7 bases. This clonotype was sampled from a human donor in a cohort sampled during active COVID-19. The CDR3 region is CASSGAGTAADTQYF. The DNA for the CDR3 is TGCGCCAGCAGCGGAGCCGGGACAGCCGCAGATACGCAGTATTTT.